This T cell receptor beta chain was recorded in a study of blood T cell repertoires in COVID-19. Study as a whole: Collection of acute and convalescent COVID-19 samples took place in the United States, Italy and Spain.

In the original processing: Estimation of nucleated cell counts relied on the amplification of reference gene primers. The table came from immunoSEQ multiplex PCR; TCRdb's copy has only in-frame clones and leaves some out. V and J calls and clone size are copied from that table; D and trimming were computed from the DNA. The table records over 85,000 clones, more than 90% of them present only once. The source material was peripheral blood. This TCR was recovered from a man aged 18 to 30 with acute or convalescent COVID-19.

In DNA, the CDR3 is TGTGCCAGCAGTTACCGGACAGGGATGGGCACTGAAGCTTTCTTT. Its protein product is CASSYRTGMGTEAFF. This chain joins TRBV6-6 and TRBJ1-1, with 8 bases identical to TRBD1. Losses at the gene ends were 2 bases for V and 4 bases for J; bases not matched to a gene: 6. The length of the CDR3 is 15 residues. CDR1 is MNHNY and CDR2 is SVGAGI in the germline V gene (reference sequence).